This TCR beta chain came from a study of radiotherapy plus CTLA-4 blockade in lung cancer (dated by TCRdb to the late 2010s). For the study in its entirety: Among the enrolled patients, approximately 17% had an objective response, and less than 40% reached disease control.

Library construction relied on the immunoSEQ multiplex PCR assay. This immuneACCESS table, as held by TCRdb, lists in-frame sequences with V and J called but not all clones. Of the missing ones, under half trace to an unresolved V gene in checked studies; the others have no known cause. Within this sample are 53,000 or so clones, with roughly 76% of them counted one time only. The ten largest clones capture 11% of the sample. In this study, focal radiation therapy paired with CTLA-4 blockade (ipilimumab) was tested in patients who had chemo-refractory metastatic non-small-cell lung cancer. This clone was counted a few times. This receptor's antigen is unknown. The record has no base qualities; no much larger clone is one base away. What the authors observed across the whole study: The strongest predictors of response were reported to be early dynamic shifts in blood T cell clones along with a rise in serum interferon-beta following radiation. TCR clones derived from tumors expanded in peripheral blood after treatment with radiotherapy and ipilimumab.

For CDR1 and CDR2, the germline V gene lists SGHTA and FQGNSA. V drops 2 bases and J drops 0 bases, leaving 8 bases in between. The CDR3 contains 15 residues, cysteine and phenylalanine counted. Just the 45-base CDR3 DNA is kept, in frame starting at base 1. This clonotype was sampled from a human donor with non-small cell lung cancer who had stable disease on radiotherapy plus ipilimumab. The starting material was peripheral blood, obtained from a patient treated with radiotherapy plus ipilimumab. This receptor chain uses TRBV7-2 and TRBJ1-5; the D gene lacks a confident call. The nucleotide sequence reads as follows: TGTGCCAGCAGCTTAACAGTTAATAGCAATCAGCCCCAGCATTTT. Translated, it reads CASSLTVNSNQPQHF.